The T cell receptor beta chain under discussion was sequenced for a study of regulatory T cells in long-lasting Graves disease. Study summary: The study enrolled newly diagnosed Graves' patients on antithyroid drugs under 3 months.

CDR3 length: 15 residues. Per germline, CDR1 LGHDT and CDR2 YNNKEL (reference sequence). The germline V and J ends were trimmed by 4 bases and 2 bases, with 15 bases remaining between them. Both iRepertoire HTBI primers and Arm-PCR of CDR3 regions were used to build the TCR beta libraries. In the study's own analysis: Identified segments across samples numbered fewer than 80 TRBV and approximately 13 TRBJ. Each CDR3 protein is one row after TCRdb ran MiXCR on the multiplex PCR reads. Clone size and V and J calls follow TCRdb, not the original study. The sample yields under 400,000 distinct CDR3 sequences, 16% seen once. Time point meaning: newly diagnosed GD, antithyroid drugs for less than 3 months. The TCR library was made from RNA extracted from PBMCs. Ten or more counts support this clonotype. This same sample was also part of a study on T cells in Graves' hyperthyroidism and ophthalmopathy.

V and J are TRBV3-1 and TRBJ2-7, with D maybe TRBD1 (6 bases). Material: peripheral blood mononuclear cells (PBMCs), obtained at new diagnosis, from a patient treated with antithyroid drugs. The TCR sequence derives from a man aged 40-49 years with Graves disease. The CDR3 here is CASSRAVGAPYEQYF. DNA for the CDR3: TGTGCCAGCAGCCGAGCGGTGGGGGCCCCCTACGAGCAGTACTTC.